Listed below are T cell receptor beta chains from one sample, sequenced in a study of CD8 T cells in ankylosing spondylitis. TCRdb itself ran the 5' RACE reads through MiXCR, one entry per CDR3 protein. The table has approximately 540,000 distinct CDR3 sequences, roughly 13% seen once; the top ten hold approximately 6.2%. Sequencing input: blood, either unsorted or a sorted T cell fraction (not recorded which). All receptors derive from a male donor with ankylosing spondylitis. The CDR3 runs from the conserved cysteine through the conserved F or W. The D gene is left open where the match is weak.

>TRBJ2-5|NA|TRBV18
CASSPRQEETQYF
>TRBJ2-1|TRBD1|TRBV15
CATRPGTGFYNEQFF
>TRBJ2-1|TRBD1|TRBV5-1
CASSSGQGVYEQFF
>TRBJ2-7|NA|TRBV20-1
CSASLAETTYEQYF
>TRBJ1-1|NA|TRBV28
CASSLDSLRNTEAFF
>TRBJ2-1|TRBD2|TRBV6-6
CASRIAGVNEQFF
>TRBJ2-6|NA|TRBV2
CASSRITGPTIITSGANVLTF
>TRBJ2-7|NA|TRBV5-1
CASSLGGTYEQYF
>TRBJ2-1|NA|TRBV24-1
CATSDPGTNNNEQFF
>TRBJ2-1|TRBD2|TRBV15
CATSRAPSGSDEQFF
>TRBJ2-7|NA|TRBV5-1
CASSLPDGYEQYF
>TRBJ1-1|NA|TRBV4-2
CASSQDEGTTEAFF
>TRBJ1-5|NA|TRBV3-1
CASSPGLSAYSNQPQHF
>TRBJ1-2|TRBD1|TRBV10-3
CAITGDRGSGYTF
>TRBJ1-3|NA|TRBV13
CASTPQGSRAGNTIYF
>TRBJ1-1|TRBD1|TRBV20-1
CSARDDGRGSGNTEAFF
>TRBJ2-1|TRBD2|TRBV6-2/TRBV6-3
CASRGSAYNEQFF